This T cell receptor (beta chain) is drawn from a study of beta chain features in type 1 diabetes. Study-wide findings and caveats: cDNA-based sequencing might over-represent cells highly expressing TCR. Naive, central memory and Treg TCRB repertoires appeared more alike in patients than in healthy donors.

Staining for CD45RO/CCR7/CD25/CD127/CD95/CD27 allowed sorting of CD4+ naive, central memory, regulatory and stem cell-like memory cells. Turning to this clone: Its antigen is currently unknown.

Expressed TCRB transcripts were sequenced after all isolated RNA was converted to cDNA. Here immunoSEQ multiplex PCR was the method, and the copy in TCRdb shows in-frame clones only, minus some. The sample lists fewer than 250,000 clones; 68% were seen once. The CDR3 extends over 16 amino acids. The germline V gene has CDR1 LGHNA and CDR2 YNFKEQ. Trimming at V came to 1 base and at J to 2 bases, leaving 3 bases not matched to a gene. The chain links TRBV4-2 to TRBJ2-5; TRBD2 aligns across 11 bases. The origin of this receptor is a man between 25 and 39 years old in good health. The sample was naive CD4+ T cells from blood. CDR3 coding DNA: TGTGCCAGCAGCCAAGTGAGGACTAGCGGGCAAGAGACCCAGTACTTC. Its translation: CASSQVRTSGQETQYF.